This TCR beta chain was profiled in a study of blood T cells in healthy people across ages. Points from the study as a whole: Both higher diversity and more naive CD4+ cells marked long-lived donors when set against aged donors. Expanded clonotype changes were possibly confounded by unknown donor CMV status.

Next came a second PCR, run for about 6 to 12 cycles, which used a sample-barcoded 5' primer along with a J-beta primer mix. MiXCR was run by TCRdb on the 5' RACE reads, yielding one entry per CDR3 protein. This table has 650,000 to 1,000,000 distinct CDR3 sequences, 35% to 40% appearing once. In germline, CDR1 is SGHTA, CDR2 FQGNSA. J gave up 6 bases and V 5 bases, and 6 bases lay outside the gene matches. This CDR3 has 14 residues. This clonotype was observed a handful of times. Its antigen is currently unknown. The origin of this receptor is a man aged 18-30 years in good health. The chain has TRBV7-2 and TRBJ1-5; 8 bases line up with TRBD1. The source material was blood. CDR3 in amino acids: CASSPDRDFQPQHF. CDR3 bases: TGTGCCAGCAGCCCGGACAGGGATTTTCAGCCCCAGCATTTT.